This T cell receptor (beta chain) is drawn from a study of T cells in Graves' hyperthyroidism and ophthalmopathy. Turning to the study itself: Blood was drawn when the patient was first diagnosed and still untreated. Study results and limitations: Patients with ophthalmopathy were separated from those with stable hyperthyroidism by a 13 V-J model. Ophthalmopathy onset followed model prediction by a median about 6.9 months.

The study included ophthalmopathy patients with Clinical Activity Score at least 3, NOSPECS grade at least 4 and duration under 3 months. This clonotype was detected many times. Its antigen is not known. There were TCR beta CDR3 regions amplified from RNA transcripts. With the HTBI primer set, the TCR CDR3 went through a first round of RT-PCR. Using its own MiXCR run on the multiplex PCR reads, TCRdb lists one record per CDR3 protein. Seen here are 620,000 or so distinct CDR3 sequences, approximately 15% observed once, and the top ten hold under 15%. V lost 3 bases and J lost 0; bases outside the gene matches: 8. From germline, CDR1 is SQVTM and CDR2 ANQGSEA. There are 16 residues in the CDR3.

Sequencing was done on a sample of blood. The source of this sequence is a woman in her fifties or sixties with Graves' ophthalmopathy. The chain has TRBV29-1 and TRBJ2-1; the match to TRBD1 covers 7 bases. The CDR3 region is CSVDGLGDSSYNEQFF. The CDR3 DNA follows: TGCAGCGTTGATGGGCTCGGGGACAGCTCCTACAATGAGCAGTTCTTC.